This T cell receptor beta chain is drawn from a study of long-term antiretroviral therapy in people with HIV. Running of the v3.0 immunoSEQ assay took place at survey level. Produced via immunoSEQ multiplex PCR; TCRdb's table is partial and in-frame only. Altogether 48,000 or so clones are present, around four fifths being singletons, with the ten largest covering 3%. This clone was seen only a few times. This specimen was unsorted PBMCs, taken 0.8 years after starting antiretroviral therapy. The TCR sequence derives from a young woman with HIV.

CDR3 bases: TGTGCCAGTAGTATGGGCGGGAGTCGGTCCTACGAGCAGTACTTC. Protein product: CASSMGGSRSYEQYF. This chain uses TRBV19 with TRBJ2-7; 7 nucleotides align to TRBD2. This CDR3 contains 15 residues. Trimming at V came to 3 bases and at J to 1 base, leaving 6 bases not matched to a gene. Germline V gene sequence: CDR1 LNHDA, CDR2 SQIVND (reference sequence). The whole variable domain, remainder taken from reference TRBV19 and TRBJ2-7, is DGGITQSPKYLFRKEGQNVTLSCEQNLNHDAMYWYRQDPGQGLRLIYYSQIVNDFQKGDIAEGYSVSREKKESFPLTVTSAQKNPTAFYLCASSMGGSRSYEQYFGPGTRLTVT.